This T cell receptor (beta chain) appears in the sequencing data of a study of regulatory T cells in long-lasting Graves disease. General study findings and limits: Preferential use of TRBV28, TRBJ1-2 and TRBJ2-5 was seen in persistent disease. Those with persistent Graves' had less TCR diversity than newly diagnosed patients. Shared public clonotypes totalled 2,741 in persistent patients, compared with around 930 in new patients.

Arm-PCR of CDR3 regions and iRepertoire HTBI primers were the basis on which TCR beta libraries were built. MiXCR, run by TCRdb on the multiplex PCR reads, gives a single entry per CDR3 protein. Here the sample spans 500,000 to 700,000 distinct CDR3 sequences, around 15% being singletons. Time point described: newly diagnosed GD, antithyroid drugs for less than 3 months. PBMC-derived RNA was used for the TCR library. The sample holds many counts of this clonotype. The antigen remains undetermined. The trim removed 3 bases at V and 0 bases at J, leaving 1 base unmatched. The CDR3 sequence is 13 residues long. Germline values: CDR1 DFQATT, CDR2 SNEGSKA (reference sequence). These same data were also listed under a study on T cells in Graves' hyperthyroidism and ophthalmopathy.

Sequenced here: peripheral blood mononuclear cells (PBMCs), sampled at new diagnosis, from a patient treated with antithyroid drugs. This chain connects TRBV20-1 to TRBJ2-7; 8 bases are a match to TRBD2. The receptor comes from a woman aged 25 to 39 with Graves disease. CDR3 region: CSARGTSSYEQYF. The CDR3 DNA follows: TGCAGTGCTAGGGGGACTAGCTCCTACGAGCAGTACTTC.